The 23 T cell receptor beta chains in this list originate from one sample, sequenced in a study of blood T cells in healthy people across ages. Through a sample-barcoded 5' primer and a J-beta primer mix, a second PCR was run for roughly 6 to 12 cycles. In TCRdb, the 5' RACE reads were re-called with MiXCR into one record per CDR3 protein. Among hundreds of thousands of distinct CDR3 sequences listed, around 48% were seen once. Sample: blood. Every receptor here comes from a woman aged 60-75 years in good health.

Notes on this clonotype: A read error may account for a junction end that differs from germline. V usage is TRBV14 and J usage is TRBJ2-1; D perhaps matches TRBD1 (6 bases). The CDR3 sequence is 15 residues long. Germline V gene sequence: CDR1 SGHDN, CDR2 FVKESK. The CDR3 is CARSRATGQYNEQFF. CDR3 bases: TGTGCCCGCAGCCGGGCGACCGGACAGTATAATGAGCAGTTCTTC.

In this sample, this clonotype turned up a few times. Here the CDR3 reads CASSQRLHYQETQYF. The CDR3 nucleotides read TGTGCCAGCAGCCAAAGACTACACTACCAAGAGACCCAGTACTTC. The chain combines TRBV7-2 with TRBJ2-5; D is perhaps TRBD2 (5 bases). Germline CDR1 is SGHTA and CDR2 is FQGNSA. V was cut by 5 bases and J by 0 bases, with 13 bases left in between. The CDR3 totals 15 residues.

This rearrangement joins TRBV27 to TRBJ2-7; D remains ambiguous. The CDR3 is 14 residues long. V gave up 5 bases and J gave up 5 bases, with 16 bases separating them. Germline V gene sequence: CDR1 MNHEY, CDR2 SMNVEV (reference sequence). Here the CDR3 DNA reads TGTGCCAGCAGTCCCCAAAGAGGCCCGAACGAGCAGTACTTC. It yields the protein CASSPQRGPNEQYF.

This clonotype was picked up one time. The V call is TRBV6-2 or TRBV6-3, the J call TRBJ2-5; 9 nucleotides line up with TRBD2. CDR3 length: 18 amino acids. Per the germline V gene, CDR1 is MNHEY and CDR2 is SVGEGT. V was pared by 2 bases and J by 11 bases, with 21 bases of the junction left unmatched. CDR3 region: CASSYLGLAGILYNEQYF. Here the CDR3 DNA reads TGTGCCAGCAGTTACCTTGGTCTAGCGGGAATTCTCTACAATGAGCAGTACTTC.

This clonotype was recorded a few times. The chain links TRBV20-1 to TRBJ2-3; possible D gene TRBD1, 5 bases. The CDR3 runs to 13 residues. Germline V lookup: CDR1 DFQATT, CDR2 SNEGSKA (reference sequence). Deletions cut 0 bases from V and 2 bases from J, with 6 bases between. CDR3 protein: CSAREDTTDTQYF. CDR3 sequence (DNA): TGCAGTGCTAGAGAGGACACCACAGATACGCAGTATTTT.

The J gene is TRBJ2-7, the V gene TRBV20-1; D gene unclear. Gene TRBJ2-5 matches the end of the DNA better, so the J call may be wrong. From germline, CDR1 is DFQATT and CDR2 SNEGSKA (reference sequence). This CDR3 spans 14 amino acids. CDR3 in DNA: TGCAGTGCTAGAGATCATATGATAAGGGAGACCCAGTACTTC. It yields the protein CSARDHMIRETQYF.

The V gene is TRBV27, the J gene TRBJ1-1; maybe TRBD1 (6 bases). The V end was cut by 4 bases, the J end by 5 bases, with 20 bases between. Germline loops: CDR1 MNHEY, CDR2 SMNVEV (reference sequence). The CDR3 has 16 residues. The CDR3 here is CASSSGVGYRGTEAFF. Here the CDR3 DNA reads TGTGCCAGCAGTTCCGGCGTGGGATATAGGGGGACTGAAGCTTTCTTT.

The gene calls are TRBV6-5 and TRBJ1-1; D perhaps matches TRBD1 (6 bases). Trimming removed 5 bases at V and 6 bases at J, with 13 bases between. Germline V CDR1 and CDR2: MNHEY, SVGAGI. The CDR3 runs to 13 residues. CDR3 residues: CASSRGRRAEAFF. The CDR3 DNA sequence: TGTGCCAGCAGTCGGGGGCGCCGAGCTGAAGCTTTCTTT.

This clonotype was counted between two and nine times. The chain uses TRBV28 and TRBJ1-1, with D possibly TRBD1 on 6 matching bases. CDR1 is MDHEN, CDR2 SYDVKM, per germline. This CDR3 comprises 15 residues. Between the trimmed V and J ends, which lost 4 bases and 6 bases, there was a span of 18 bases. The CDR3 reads CASSSLQGYGAEAFF. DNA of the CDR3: TGTGCCAGCAGTTCCCTCCAGGGGTATGGAGCTGAAGCTTTCTTT.

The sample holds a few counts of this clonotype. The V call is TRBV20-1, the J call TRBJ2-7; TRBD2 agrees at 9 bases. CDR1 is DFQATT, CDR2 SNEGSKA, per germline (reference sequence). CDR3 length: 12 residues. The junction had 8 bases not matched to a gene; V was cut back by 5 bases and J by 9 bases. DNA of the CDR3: TGCAGTGCTGGGACTAGCAGCCATGTGCAGTACTTC. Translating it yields CSAGTSSHVQYF.

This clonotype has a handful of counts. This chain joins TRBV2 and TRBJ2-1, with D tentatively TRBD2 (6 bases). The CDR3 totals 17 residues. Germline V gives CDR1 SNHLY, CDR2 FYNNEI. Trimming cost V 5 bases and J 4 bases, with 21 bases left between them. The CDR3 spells CASSPPDSGGEYNEQFF. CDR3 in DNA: TGTGCCAGCAGTCCACCCGATAGCGGAGGGGAGTACAATGAGCAGTTCTTC.

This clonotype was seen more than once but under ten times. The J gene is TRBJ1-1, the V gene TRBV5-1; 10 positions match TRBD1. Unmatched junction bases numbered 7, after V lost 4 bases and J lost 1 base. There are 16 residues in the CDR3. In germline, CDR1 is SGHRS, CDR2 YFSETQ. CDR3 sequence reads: CASSPWTGGSNTEAFF. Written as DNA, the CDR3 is TGCGCCAGCAGCCCATGGACAGGGGGATCGAACACTGAAGCTTTCTTT.

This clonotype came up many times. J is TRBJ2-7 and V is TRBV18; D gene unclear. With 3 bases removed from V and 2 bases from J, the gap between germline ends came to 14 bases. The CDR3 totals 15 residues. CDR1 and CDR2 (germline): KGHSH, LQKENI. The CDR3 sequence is CASSPPSRAPYEQYF. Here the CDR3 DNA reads TGTGCCAGCTCACCTCCTTCCCGGGCACCCTACGAGCAGTACTTC. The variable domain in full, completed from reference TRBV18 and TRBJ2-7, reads NAGVMQNPRHLVRRRGQEARLRCSPMKGHSHVYWYRQLPEEGLKFMVYLQKENIIDESGMPKERFSAEFPKEGPSILRIQQVVRGDSAAYFCASSPPSRAPYEQYFGPGTRLTVT.

The CDR3 is CASSAPGLAGGSSYNEQFF. The CDR3 DNA follows: TGCGCCAGCAGCGCGCCGGGACTAGCGGGAGGTAGCTCCTACAATGAGCAGTTCTTC. The V call is TRBV5-1, the J call TRBJ2-1, with 15 bases lining up with TRBD2. CDR3 size: 19 residues. The V segment lost 4 bases and the J segment 0 bases; nucleotides outside the gene matches: 8. Germline V CDR1 and CDR2: SGHRS, YFSETQ.

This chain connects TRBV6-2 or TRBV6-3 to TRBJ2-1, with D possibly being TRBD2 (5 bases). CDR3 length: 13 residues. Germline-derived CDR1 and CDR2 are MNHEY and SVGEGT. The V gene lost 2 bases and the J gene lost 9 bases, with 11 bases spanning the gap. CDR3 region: CASSYVGAGEQFF. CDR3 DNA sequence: TGTGCCAGCAGTTACGTGGGAGCAGGTGAGCAGTTCTTC.

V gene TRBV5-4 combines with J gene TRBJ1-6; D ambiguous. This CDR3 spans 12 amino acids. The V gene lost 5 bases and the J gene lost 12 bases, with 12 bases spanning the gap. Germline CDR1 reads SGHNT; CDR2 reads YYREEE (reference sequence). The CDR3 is CASRLEMGPLHF. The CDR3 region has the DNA TGTGCCAGCAGGCTAGAGATGGGACCCCTCCACTTT.

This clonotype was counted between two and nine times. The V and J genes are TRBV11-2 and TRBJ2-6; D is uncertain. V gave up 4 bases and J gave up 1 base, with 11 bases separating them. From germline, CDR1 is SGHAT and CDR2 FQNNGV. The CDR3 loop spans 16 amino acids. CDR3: CASSSPGRSGANVLTF. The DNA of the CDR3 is TGTGCCAGCAGCTCCCCTGGACGGTCTGGGGCCAACGTCCTGACTTTC.

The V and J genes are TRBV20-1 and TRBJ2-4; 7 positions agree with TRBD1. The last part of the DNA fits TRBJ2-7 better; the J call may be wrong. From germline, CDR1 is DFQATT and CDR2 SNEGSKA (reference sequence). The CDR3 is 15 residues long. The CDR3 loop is CSARDRTGTFHEQYF. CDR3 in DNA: TGCAGTGCTAGAGACCGGACAGGCACATTTCACGAGCAGTACTTC.

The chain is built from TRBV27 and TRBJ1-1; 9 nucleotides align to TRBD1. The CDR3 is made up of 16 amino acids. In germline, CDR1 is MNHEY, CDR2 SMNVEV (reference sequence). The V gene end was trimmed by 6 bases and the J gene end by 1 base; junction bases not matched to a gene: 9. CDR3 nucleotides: TGTGCCAGCAGGCCGGGACAGGGTAGAACGAACACTGAAGCTTTCTTT. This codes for CASRPGQGRTNTEAFF.

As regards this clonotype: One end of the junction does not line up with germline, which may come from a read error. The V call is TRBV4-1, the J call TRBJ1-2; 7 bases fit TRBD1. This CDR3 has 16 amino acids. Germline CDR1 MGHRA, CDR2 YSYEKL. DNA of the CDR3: TGCGCCAGCGGCCAAGGGTCGAGACAGGGTGGTCGTGGCTACACCTTC. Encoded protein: CASGQGSRQGGRGYTF.

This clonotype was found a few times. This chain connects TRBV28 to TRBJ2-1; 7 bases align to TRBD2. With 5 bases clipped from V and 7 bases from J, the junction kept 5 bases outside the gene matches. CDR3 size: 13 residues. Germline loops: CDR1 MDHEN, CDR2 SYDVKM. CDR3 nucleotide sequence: TGTGCCAGCAGTCCCGGGACTACTAATGAGCAGTTCTTC. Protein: CASSPGTTNEQFF.

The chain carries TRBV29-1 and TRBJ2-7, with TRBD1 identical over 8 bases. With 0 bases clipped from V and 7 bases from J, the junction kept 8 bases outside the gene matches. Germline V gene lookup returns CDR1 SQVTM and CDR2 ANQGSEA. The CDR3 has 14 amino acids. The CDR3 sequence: CSVEDRGTGGEQYF. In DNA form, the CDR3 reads TGCAGCGTTGAAGATCGGGGGACAGGAGGTGAGCAGTACTTC.

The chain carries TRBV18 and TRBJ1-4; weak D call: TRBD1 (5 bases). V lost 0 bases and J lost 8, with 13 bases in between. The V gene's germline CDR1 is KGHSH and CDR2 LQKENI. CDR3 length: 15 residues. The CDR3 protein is CASSPPGTTGEKLFF. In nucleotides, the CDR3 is TGTGCCAGCTCACCACCCGGGACTACTGGGGAAAAACTGTTTTTT.